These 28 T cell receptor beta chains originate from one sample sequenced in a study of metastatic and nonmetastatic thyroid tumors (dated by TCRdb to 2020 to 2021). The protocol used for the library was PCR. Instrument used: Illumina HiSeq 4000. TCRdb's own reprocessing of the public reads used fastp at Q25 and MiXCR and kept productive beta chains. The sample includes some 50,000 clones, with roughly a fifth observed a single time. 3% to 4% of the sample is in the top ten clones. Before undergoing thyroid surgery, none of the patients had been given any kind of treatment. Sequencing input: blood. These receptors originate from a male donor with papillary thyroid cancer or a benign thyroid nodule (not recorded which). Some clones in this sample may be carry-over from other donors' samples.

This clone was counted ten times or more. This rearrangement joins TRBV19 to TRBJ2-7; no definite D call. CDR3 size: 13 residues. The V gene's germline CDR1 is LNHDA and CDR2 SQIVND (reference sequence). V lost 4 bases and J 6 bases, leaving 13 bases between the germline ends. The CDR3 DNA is TGTGCCAGTAGTACCGCAGTCGGGTCCGAGCAGTACTTC. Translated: CASSTAVGSEQYF.

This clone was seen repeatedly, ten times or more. CDR3 in DNA: TGTGCCAGCAGTTTTGGGACATTCGGAGATACGCAGTATTTT. Translating gives CASSFGTFGDTQYF. This rearrangement joins TRBV2 to TRBJ2-3; tentatively, D is TRBD1 (6 bases). Between the trimmed V and J ends, which lost 5 bases and 5 bases, there was a span of 14 bases. The germline CDR1 and CDR2 sequences are SNHLY and FYNNEI. CDR3 length: 14 residues.

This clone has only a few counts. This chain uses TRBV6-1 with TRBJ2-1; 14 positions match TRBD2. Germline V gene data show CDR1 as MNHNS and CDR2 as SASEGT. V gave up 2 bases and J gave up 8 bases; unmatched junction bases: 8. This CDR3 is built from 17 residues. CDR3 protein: CASSELRGLAGVYEQFF. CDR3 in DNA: TGTGCCAGCAGTGAATTGAGGGGACTAGCGGGAGTCTATGAGCAGTTCTTC.

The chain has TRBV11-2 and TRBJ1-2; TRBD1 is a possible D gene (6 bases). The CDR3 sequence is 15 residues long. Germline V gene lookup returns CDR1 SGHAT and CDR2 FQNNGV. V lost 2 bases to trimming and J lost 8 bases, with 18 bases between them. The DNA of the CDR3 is TGTGCCAGCAGCTTACTCCTACGAGGGGGATCAGGCTACACCTTC. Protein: CASSLLLRGGSGYTF.

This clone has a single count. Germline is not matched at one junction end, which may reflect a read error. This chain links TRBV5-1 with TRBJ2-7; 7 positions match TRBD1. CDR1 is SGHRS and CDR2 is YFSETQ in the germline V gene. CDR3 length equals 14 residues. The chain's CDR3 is CASSYRDSRFEQYF. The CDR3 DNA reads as TGCGCCAGTAGCTACCGGGACAGTCGCTTCGAGCAGTACTTC.

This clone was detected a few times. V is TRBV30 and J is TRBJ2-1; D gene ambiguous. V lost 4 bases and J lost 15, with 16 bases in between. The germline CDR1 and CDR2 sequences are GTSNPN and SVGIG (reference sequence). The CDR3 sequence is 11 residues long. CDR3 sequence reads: CAWISPGVAFF. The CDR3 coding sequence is TGTGCCTGGATATCACCCGGAGTGGCGTTCTTC.

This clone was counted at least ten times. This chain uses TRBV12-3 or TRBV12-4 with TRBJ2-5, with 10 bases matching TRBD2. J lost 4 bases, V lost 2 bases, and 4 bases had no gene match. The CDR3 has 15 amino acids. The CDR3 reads CASSLLAGVGETQYF. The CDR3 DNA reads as TGTGCCAGCAGTTTACTAGCGGGAGTCGGAGAGACCCAGTACTTC.

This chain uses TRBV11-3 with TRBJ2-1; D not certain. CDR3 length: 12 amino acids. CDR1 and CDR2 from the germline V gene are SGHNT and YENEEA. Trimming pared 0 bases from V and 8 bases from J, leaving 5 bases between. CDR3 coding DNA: TGTGCCAGCAGCTTAGATGGAGATGAGCAGTTCTTC. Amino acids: CASSLDGDEQFF.

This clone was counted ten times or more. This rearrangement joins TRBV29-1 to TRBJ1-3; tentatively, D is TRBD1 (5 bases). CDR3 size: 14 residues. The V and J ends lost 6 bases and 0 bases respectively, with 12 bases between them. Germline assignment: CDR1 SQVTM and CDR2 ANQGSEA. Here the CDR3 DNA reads TGCAGCGTCGGGGGGAGAGGCTCTGGAAACACCATATATTTT. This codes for CSVGGRGSGNTIYF.

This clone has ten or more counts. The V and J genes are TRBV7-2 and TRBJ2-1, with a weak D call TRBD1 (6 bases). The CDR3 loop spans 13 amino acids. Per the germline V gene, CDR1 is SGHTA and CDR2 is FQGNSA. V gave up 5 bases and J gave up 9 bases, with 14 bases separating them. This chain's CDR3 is CASSRNRGGEQFF. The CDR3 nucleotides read TGTGCCAGCAGCAGGAATCGAGGGGGTGAGCAGTTCTTC.

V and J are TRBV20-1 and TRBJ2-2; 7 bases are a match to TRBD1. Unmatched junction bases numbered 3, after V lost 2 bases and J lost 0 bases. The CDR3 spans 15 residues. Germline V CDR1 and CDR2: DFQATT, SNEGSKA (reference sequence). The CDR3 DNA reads TGCAGTGCTAGAAAGGGGACAGCGAACACCGGGGAGCTGTTTTTT. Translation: CSARKGTANTGELFF.

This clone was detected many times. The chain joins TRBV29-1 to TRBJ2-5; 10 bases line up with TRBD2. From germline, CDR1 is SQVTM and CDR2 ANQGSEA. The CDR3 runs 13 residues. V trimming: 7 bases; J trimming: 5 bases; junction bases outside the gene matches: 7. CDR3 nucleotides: TGCAGCGCATCGAGCGGGAGGGTGGAGACCCAGTACTTC. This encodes CSASSGRVETQYF.

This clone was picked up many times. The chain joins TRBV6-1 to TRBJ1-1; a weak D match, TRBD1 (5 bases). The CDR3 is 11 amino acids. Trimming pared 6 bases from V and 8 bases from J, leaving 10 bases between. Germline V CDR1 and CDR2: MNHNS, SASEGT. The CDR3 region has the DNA TGTGCCAGCAGAAGACAGAAAGAAGCTTTCTTT. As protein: CASRRQKEAFF.

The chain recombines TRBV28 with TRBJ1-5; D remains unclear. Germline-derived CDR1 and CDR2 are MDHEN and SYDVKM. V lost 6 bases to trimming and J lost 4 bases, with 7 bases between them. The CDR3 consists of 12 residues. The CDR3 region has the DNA TGTGCCAGCAGGATCAAGAATCAGCCCCAGCATTTT. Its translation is CASRIKNQPQHF.

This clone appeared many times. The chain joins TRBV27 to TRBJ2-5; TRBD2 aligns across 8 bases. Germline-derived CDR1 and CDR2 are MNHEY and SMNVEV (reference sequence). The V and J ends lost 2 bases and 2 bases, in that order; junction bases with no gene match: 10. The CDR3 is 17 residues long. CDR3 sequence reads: CASSLRVPSGQQETQYF. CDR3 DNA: TGTGCCAGCAGTTTACGGGTTCCTAGCGGGCAGCAAGAGACCCAGTACTTC.

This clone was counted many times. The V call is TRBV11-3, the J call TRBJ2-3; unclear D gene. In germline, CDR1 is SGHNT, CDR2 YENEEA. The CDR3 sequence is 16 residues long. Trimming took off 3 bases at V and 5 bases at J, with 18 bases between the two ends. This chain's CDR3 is CASSFSTARGRDTQYF. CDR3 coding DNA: TGTGCCAGCAGCTTCTCAACCGCGCGCGGACGAGATACGCAGTATTTT.

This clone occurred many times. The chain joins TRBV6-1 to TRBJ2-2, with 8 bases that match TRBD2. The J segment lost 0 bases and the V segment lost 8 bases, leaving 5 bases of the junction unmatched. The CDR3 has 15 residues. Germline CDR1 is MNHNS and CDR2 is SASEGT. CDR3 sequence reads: CASGLALTNTGELFF. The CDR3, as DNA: TGTGCCAGCGGACTAGCCCTAACGAACACCGGGGAGCTGTTTTTT.

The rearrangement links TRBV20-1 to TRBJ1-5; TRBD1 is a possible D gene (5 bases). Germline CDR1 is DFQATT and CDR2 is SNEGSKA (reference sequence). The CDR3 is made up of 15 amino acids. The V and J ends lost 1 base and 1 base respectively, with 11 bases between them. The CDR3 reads CSARAYQGSNQPQHF. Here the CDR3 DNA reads TGCAGTGCTAGAGCCTACCAGGGAAGCAATCAGCCCCAGCATTTT.

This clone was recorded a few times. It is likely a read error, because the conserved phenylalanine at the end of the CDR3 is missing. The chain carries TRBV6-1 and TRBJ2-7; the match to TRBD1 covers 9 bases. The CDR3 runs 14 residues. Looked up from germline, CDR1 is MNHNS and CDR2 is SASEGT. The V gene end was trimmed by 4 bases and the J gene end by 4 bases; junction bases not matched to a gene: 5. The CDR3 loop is CASSGTGVGYEQYL. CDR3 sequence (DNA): TGTGCCAGCAGTGGGACAGGGGTGGGATACGAGCAGTACCTC.

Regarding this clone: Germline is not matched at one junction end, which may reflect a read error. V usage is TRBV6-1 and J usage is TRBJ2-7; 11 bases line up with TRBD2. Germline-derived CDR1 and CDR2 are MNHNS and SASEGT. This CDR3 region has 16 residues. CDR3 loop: CASNELAGAIPYEQYF. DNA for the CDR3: TGTGCCAGCAATGAACTAGCGGGAGCCATCCCCTACGAGCAGTACTTC.

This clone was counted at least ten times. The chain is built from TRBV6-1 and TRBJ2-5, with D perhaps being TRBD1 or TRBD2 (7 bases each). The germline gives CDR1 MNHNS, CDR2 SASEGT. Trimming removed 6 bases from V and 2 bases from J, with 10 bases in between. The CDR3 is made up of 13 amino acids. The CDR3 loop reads CASRQGGQETQYF. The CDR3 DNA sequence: TGTGCCAGCAGGCAGGGGGGGCAAGAGACCCAGTACTTC.

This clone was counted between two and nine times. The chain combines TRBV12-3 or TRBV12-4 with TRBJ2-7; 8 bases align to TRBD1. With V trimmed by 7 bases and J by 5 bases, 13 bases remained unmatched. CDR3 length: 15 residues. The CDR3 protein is CASKDFGQGSDEQYF. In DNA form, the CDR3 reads TGTGCCAGCAAAGACTTTGGACAGGGCAGCGACGAGCAGTACTTC.

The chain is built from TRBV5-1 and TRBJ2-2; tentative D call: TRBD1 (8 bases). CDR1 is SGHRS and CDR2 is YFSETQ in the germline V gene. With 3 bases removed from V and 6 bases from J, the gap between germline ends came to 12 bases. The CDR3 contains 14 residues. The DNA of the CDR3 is TGCGCCAGCAGCTGGACAGGGAGGGCCGGGGAGCTGTTTTTT. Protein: CASSWTGRAGELFF.

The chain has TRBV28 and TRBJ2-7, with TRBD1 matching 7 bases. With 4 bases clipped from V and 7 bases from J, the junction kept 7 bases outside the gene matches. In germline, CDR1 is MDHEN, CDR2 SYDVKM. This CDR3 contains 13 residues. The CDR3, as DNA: TGTGCCAGCAGTTATAGGGGGCTGGGAGAGCAGTACTTC. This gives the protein CASSYRGLGEQYF. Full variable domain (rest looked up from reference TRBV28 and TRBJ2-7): DVKVTQSSRYLVKRTGEKVFLECVQDMDHENMFWYRQDPGLGLRLIYFSYDVKMKEKGDIPEGYSVSREKKERFSLILESASTNQTSMYLCASSYRGLGEQYFGPGTRLTVT.

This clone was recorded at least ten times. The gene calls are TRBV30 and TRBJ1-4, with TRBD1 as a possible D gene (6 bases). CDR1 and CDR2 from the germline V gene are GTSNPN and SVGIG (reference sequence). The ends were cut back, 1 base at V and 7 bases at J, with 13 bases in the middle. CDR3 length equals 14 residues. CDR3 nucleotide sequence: TGTGCCTGGAGTGAGGGCAGGGGAGGTGAAAAACTGTTTTTT. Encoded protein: CAWSEGRGGEKLFF.

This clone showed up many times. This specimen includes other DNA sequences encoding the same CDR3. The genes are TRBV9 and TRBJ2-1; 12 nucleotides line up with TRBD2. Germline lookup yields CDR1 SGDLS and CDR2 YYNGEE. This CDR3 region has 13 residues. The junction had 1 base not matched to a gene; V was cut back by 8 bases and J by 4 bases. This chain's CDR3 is CARGTSGYNEQFF. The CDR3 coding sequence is TGTGCCAGGGGGACTAGCGGGTACAATGAGCAGTTCTTC.

Here the CDR3 DNA reads TGTGCCAGCACGGAGACGAGGGAACCCCCCTTTGAAAGCAATCAGCCCCAGCATTTT. Protein: CASTETREPPFESNQPQHF. The genes are TRBV11-2 and TRBJ1-5; D gene unclear. The V gene lost 7 bases and the J gene lost 1 base, with 26 bases spanning the gap. The germline CDR1 and CDR2 sequences are SGHAT and FQNNGV. The CDR3 covers 19 residues.

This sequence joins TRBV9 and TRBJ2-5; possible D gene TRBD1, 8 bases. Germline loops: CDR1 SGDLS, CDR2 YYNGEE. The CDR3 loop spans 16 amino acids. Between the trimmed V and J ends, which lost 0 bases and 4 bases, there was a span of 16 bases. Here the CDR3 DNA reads TGTGCCAGCAGCGTAGCAGGGGGCGGGAGTCGAGAGACCCAGTACTTC. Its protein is CASSVAGGGSRETQYF. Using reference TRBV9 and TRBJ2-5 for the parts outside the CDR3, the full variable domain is DSGVTQTPKHLITATGQRVTLRCSPRSGDLSVYWYQQSLDQGLQFLIQYYNGEERAKGNILERFSAQQFPDLHSELNLSSLELGDSALYFCASSVAGGGSRETQYFGPGTRLLVL.